The 22 T cell receptor beta chains below come from one sample, sequenced in a study of blood T cell repertoires in COVID-19. Produced via immunoSEQ multiplex PCR; TCRdb's table is partial and in-frame only. The sample contains roughly 52,000 clones, 85% of which appear only once. The sequenced sample consisted of peripheral blood. The receptors here all came from a human donor in a cohort sampled during active COVID-19.

The rearrangement uses TRBV5-1 and TRBJ2-7, with a tentative D call TRBD2 (6 bases). The CDR3 runs to 15 residues. Germline assignment: CDR1 SGHRS and CDR2 YFSETQ. V dropped 0 bases and J dropped 6 bases, with 16 bases sitting between them. This CDR3 reads CASSLGAGWESEQYF. The CDR3 nucleotides read TGCGCCAGCAGCTTGGGGGCGGGGTGGGAGTCCGAGCAGTACTTC. Full variable domain (missing parts from reference TRBV5-1 and TRBJ2-7): KAGVTQTPRYLIKTRGQQVTLSCSPISGHRSVSWYQQTPGQGLQFLFEYFSETQRNKGNFPGRFSGRQFSNSRSEMNVSTLELGDSALYLCASSLGAGWESEQYFGPGTRLTVT.

The chain recombines TRBV6-2 or TRBV6-3 with TRBJ2-1; the D gene is possibly TRBD1 (6 bases). V lost 4 bases and J lost 7, with 20 bases in between. The CDR3 is 16 amino acids. Germline-derived CDR1 and CDR2 are MNHEY and SVGEGT. CDR3 in DNA: TGTGCCAGCAGTTCCCCCGGGACGAGAGGGGGAAATGAGCAGTTCTTC. As protein: CASSSPGTRGGNEQFF.

V usage is TRBV19 and J usage is TRBJ1-2, with D maybe TRBD1 (5 bases). Looked up from germline, CDR1 is LNHDA and CDR2 is SQIVND (reference sequence). V gave up 5 bases and J gave up 4 bases, with 17 bases separating them. This CDR3 spans 15 amino acids. The CDR3 region is CASSRAAGYPYGYTF. DNA for the CDR3: TGTGCCAGTAGTCGTGCGGCAGGGTACCCCTATGGCTACACCTTC. Full variable domain (outside the CDR3, taken from reference TRBV19 and TRBJ1-2): DGGITQSPKYLFRKEGQNVTLSCEQNLNHDAMYWYRQDPGQGLRLIYYSQIVNDFQKGDIAEGYSVSREKKESFPLTVTSAQKNPTAFYLCASSRAAGYPYGYTFGSGTRLTVV.

J is TRBJ2-7 and V is TRBV28; D perhaps matches TRBD2 (5 bases). CDR3 length: 14 amino acids. Trimming took 3 bases from V and 3 from J, leaving 12 bases between them. Germline V gives CDR1 MDHEN, CDR2 SYDVKM. DNA for the CDR3: TGTGCCAGCAGTTTCGGAGGCGGCGGCTACGAGCAGTACTTC. Its protein is CASSFGGGGYEQYF.

V and J are TRBV7-8 and TRBJ1-1; D is uncertain. CDR1 is SGHVS, CDR2 FQNEAQ, per germline. With 2 bases removed from V and 0 bases from J, the gap between germline ends came to 16 bases. This CDR3 region has 17 residues. The CDR3 is CASSLKRGLGLNTEAFF. The CDR3 DNA follows: TGTGCCAGCAGCTTAAAGCGTGGGTTAGGCTTGAACACTGAAGCTTTCTTT.

This rearrangement joins TRBV3-1 (or the pseudogene TRBV3-2) to TRBJ2-7; 8 bases match TRBD2. This CDR3 comprises 15 residues. V was pared by 0 bases and J by 4 bases, with 5 bases of the junction left unmatched. Germline V gene data show CDR1 as LGHDT and CDR2 as YNNKEL (reference sequence). CDR3 in DNA: TGTGCCAGCAGCCAAGAAGGGACTAGTGCTTACGAGCAGTACTTC. It yields the protein CASSQEGTSAYEQYF.

This clone occurred a few times. This sequence joins TRBV5-1 and TRBJ2-3; possible D gene TRBD2, 5 bases. V was pared by 1 base and J by 5 bases, with 8 bases between. The germline V gene has CDR1 SGHRS and CDR2 YFSETQ. This CDR3 has 13 residues. The CDR3 loop reads CASSLSGRDTQYF. CDR3 DNA: TGCGCCAGCAGCTTGTCGGGGAGAGATACGCAGTATTTT.

This clone was picked up one time. The rearrangement links TRBV7-2 to TRBJ2-7; 7 nucleotides agree with TRBD2. V lost 5 bases to trimming and J lost 6 bases; unmatched junction nucleotides: 7. The CDR3 extends over 13 amino acids. Germline V CDR1 and CDR2: SGHTA, FQGNSA. The CDR3 sequence is CASSTRLAGEQYF. Here the CDR3 DNA reads TGTGCCAGCAGCACCCGACTAGCAGGCGAGCAGTACTTC.

This clone was seen more than once but under ten times. CDR3 protein: CSAMDRSGYEQYF. In DNA, the CDR3 is TGCAGCGCAATGGACAGGAGCGGCTACGAGCAGTACTTC. The gene calls are TRBV29-1 and TRBJ2-7; 7 nucleotides line up with TRBD1. V trimming: 7 bases; J trimming: 3 bases; junction bases outside the gene matches: 9. This CDR3 comprises 13 residues. The germline gives CDR1 SQVTM, CDR2 ANQGSEA.

The chain carries TRBV27 and TRBJ2-7, with D perhaps TRBD1 (6 bases). Germline V lookup: CDR1 MNHEY, CDR2 SMNVEV (reference sequence). The CDR3 has 11 amino acids. Trimming removed 6 bases from V and 7 bases from J, with 10 bases in between. CDR3 protein: CASSFTGEQYF. The CDR3 DNA sequence: TGTGCCAGCAGCTTTACAGGGGAGCAGTACTTC.

V usage is TRBV5-4 and J usage is TRBJ2-5; the match to TRBD1 covers 9 bases. V was clipped by 3 bases and J by 2 bases; unmatched bases: 2. Germline V gene sequence: CDR1 SGHNT, CDR2 YYREEE (reference sequence). The CDR3 is 14 residues long. The DNA of the CDR3 is TGTGCCAGCAGCTGGACAGGGGTACAAGAGACCCAGTACTTC. Translated: CASSWTGVQETQYF.

The V and J genes are TRBV23-1 and TRBJ2-5, with TRBD2 matching over 7 bases. TRBV23-1 is designated an ORF whose function remains uncertain. Trimming took 2 bases from V and 7 from J; bases not matched to a gene: 10. The CDR3 runs to 15 residues. The CDR3 DNA reads as TGCGCCAGCAGTCAACAGGGACTACCGCGGGGGACCCAGTACTTC. Protein sequence: CASSQQGLPRGTQYF.

This rearrangement joins TRBV20-1 to TRBJ1-1; tentative D call: TRBD1 (6 bases). Trimming cost V 3 bases and J 1 base, with 9 bases left between them. This CDR3 is 13 amino acids long. CDR1 is DFQATT and CDR2 is SNEGSKA in the germline V gene (reference sequence). In nucleotides, the CDR3 is TGCAGTGCTAGTGGCAGGGGGAACACTGAAGCTTTCTTT. It translates to CSASGRGNTEAFF.

This chain links TRBV7-8 with TRBJ2-1; possibly TRBD1 for D (5 bases). The CDR3 consists of 11 residues. V lost 5 bases to trimming and J lost 10 bases, with 9 bases between them. CDR1 SGHVS and CDR2 FQNEAQ come from the germline V gene. The CDR3 DNA sequence: TGTGCCAGCAGCCCAGACAGCGAGCAGTTCTTC. Its translation: CASSPDSEQFF.

This chain uses TRBV19 with TRBJ1-2; TRBD1 matches at 7 bases. The V gene's germline CDR1 is LNHDA and CDR2 SQIVND (reference sequence). V trimming: 3 bases; J trimming: 6 bases; junction bases outside the gene matches: 10. The CDR3 is 15 residues long. The DNA of the CDR3 is TGTGCCAGTAGTATCTCGACAGGGACCCTTAATGGCTACACCTTC. It encodes CASSISTGTLNGYTF.

The gene calls are TRBV7-8 and TRBJ2-5, with TRBD1 matching 8 bases. The CDR3 totals 16 residues. With V trimmed by 5 bases and J by 0 bases, 8 bases remained unmatched. CDR1 SGHVS and CDR2 FQNEAQ come from the germline V gene. CDR3 DNA: TGTGCCAGCAGCGACCGGACAGGGACATACCAAGAGACCCAGTACTTC. Amino acids: CASSDRTGTYQETQYF.

This clone was detected once. CDR3 residues: CASSFLGGSPFF. The CDR3 DNA sequence: TGTGCCAGCAGTTTTCTGGGCGGGAGCCCTTTCTTC. The rearrangement joins TRBV27 to TRBJ2-1; 7 bases are a match to TRBD2. The J segment lost 16 bases and the V segment lost 3 bases, leaving 9 bases of the junction unmatched. This CDR3 contains 12 residues. Germline-derived CDR1 and CDR2 are MNHEY and SMNVEV (reference sequence).

This clone was seen only once. This sequence joins TRBV19 and TRBJ2-1, with D possibly matching TRBD2 (5 bases). Germline V lookup: CDR1 LNHDA, CDR2 SQIVND (reference sequence). V lost 5 bases to trimming and J lost 8 bases, with 10 bases between them. This CDR3 region has 12 residues. The CDR3 here is CASSPLGDEQFF. CDR3 sequence (DNA): TGTGCCAGTAGTCCCCTCGGGGATGAGCAGTTCTTC.

This chain joins TRBV7-8 and TRBJ1-5; 7 bases map to TRBD1. The junction had 15 bases not matched to a gene; V was cut back by 3 bases and J by 10 bases. Germline CDR1 is SGHVS and CDR2 is FQNEAQ. There are 16 residues in the CDR3. CDR3 nucleotide sequence: TGTGCCAGCAGCTTTAGCTCAGTACAAGGGGGCCAACCCCAGCATTTT. It encodes CASSFSSVQGGQPQHF. Variable domain in full (rest from reference TRBV7-8 and TRBJ1-5): GAGVSQSPRYKVAKRGQDVALRCDPISGHVSLFWYQQALGQGPEFLTYFQNEAQLDKSGLPSDRFFAERPEGSVSTLKIQRTQQEDSAVYLCASSFSSVQGGQPQHFGDGTRLSIL.

The V call is TRBV11-2, the J call TRBJ1-6, with TRBD1 identical over 10 bases. V shed 7 bases and J 6 bases; nucleotides not matched to a gene: 6. The germline V gene has CDR1 SGHAT and CDR2 FQNNGV. The CDR3 sequence is 15 residues long. The CDR3 nucleotides read TGTGCCAGCAACCCGACAGGGGGCTTTAATTCACCCCTCCACTTT. It encodes CASNPTGGFNSPLHF.

The V and J genes are TRBV19 and TRBJ2-1; D call uncertain. Between the trimmed V and J ends, which lost 6 bases and 2 bases, there was a span of 8 bases. The germline CDR1 and CDR2 sequences are LNHDA and SQIVND (reference sequence). CDR3 length equals 13 residues. For the CDR3, the DNA is TGTGCCAGTAGGGAGAGTGCCTACAATGAGCAGTTCTTC. Translated, it gives CASRESAYNEQFF.

The J gene is TRBJ2-3, the V gene TRBV5-1, with 11 bases identical to TRBD1. Germline V gene sequence: CDR1 SGHRS, CDR2 YFSETQ. The CDR3 contains 19 residues. V lost 7 bases, J lost 5 bases, and 21 bases stayed unmatched. The DNA of the CDR3 is TGCGCCAGCTCCCCCGGGACAGGGGGTCGTTTGGATAACCAAGATACGCAGTATTTT. It codes for CASSPGTGGRLDNQDTQYF.